The 10 T cell receptor beta chains presented below share a single source sample, sequenced in a study of blood T cell repertoires in COVID-19. The repertoire was sequenced with immunoSEQ multiplex PCR; TCRdb's copy has only in-frame clones and lacks some. The sample yields 250,000 to 300,000 clones, more than 75% seen once. Sequenced input: PBMCs or T cells enriched from blood (not recorded which). These TCRs come from a man aged 18 to 29 who had recovered from COVID-19.

This clone was seen a single time. The rearrangement joins TRBV7-9 to TRBJ1-1, with a tentative D call TRBD1 (5 bases). The CDR3 is 15 residues long. V gave up 1 base and J gave up 5 bases, with 14 bases separating them. The germline V gene has CDR1 SEHNR and CDR2 FQNEAQ (reference sequence). The CDR3: CASSLGAPGQTEAFF. CDR3 bases: TGTGCCAGCAGCTTAGGGGCGCCAGGGCAAACTGAAGCTTTCTTT.

The rearrangement uses TRBV4-1 and TRBJ2-1; 16 nucleotides align to TRBD2. After removal of 8 bases from V and 0 bases from J, the junction contained 4 bases not matched to a gene. The germline gives CDR1 MGHRA, CDR2 YSYEKL. The CDR3 is 17 residues long. The chain's CDR3 is CASGTSGGAVSYNEQFF. CDR3 DNA sequence: TGCGCCAGCGGGACTAGCGGGGGGGCCGTCTCCTACAATGAGCAGTTCTTC.

The chain has TRBV30 and TRBJ1-3; 9 nucleotides match TRBD1. Trimming removed 5 bases from V and 1 base from J; junction bases left unmatched: 12. CDR3 length: 17 amino acids. Germline V lookup: CDR1 GTSNPN, CDR2 SVGIG (reference sequence). The CDR3 DNA is TGTGCCTGGGAACCCCCGGACAGGGGATTTTCTGGAAACACCATATATTTT. Amino acids: CAWEPPDRGFSGNTIYF.

This chain uses TRBV11-1 with TRBJ2-2; D perhaps matches TRBD1 (6 bases). Germline loops: CDR1 SGHAT, CDR2 FQDESV (reference sequence). This CDR3 has 15 residues. V lost 5 bases and J lost 1, with 11 bases in between. The CDR3 protein is CASSRQGLNTGELFF. CDR3 sequence (DNA): TGTGCCAGCAGCCGCCAGGGGTTGAACACCGGGGAGCTGTTTTTT.

The chain joins TRBV5-4 to TRBJ2-1; 8 nucleotides agree with TRBD2. The V gene end was trimmed by 3 bases and the J gene end by 15 bases; junction bases not matched to a gene: 14. Germline V gene sequence: CDR1 SGHNT, CDR2 YYREEE (reference sequence). The CDR3 has 14 residues. The CDR3: CASSSPTSGRGRFF. CDR3 in DNA: TGTGCCAGCAGCTCCCCTACTAGCGGTCGCGGGCGGTTCTTC. Filled out from reference TRBV5-4 and TRBJ2-1, the complete variable domain reads ETGVTQSPTHLIKTRGQQVTLRCSSQSGHNTVSWYQQALGQGPQFIFQYYREEENGRGNFPPRFSGLQFPNYSSELNVNALELDDSALYLCASSSPTSGRGRFFGPGTRLTVL.

J is TRBJ2-6 and V is TRBV10-1; tentative D call: TRBD1 (6 bases). Germline values: CDR1 WNHNN, CDR2 SYGVQD (reference sequence). Between the trimmed V and J ends, which lost 6 bases and 1 base, there was a span of 10 bases. This CDR3 region has 15 residues. The CDR3 loop is CASRPGVSGANVLTF. The CDR3 region has the DNA TGCGCCAGCAGACCAGGGGTGTCTGGGGCCAACGTCCTGACTTTC.

The V gene is TRBV11-3, the J gene TRBJ2-5, with 7 positions matching TRBD2. The junction had 13 bases not matched to a gene; V was cut back by 5 bases and J by 4 bases. The CDR3 loop spans 16 amino acids. Per germline, CDR1 SGHNT and CDR2 YENEEA. Here the CDR3 reads CASSTLGRGRPETQYF. The CDR3 DNA sequence: TGTGCCAGCAGCACCCTCGGTCGCGGGAGACCAGAGACCCAGTACTTC.

This chain links TRBV2 with TRBJ1-1; maybe TRBD1 (6 bases). CDR1 SNHLY and CDR2 FYNNEI come from the germline V gene. Trimming took 4 bases from V and 2 from J, leaving 11 bases between them. CDR3 length equals 14 residues. CDR3 protein: CASSGDTVNTEAFF. CDR3 DNA: TGTGCCAGCAGTGGGGACACAGTCAACACTGAAGCTTTCTTT.

This chain joins TRBV10-1 and TRBJ1-2; 8 nucleotides line up with TRBD1. The J segment lost 4 bases and the V segment lost 3 bases, leaving 4 bases of the junction unmatched. The CDR3 has 14 residues. Germline V gene sequence: CDR1 WNHNN, CDR2 SYGVQD (reference sequence). CDR3 nucleotide sequence: TGCGCCAGCAGTGATGGGACAGGCCCCTATGGCTACACCTTC. Protein sequence: CASSDGTGPYGYTF.

V is TRBV19 and J is TRBJ2-7, with unresolved D. Germline V lookup: CDR1 LNHDA, CDR2 SQIVND (reference sequence). V was cut by 3 bases and J by 2 bases, with 14 bases left in between. The CDR3 runs 15 residues. CDR3 in amino acids: CASSIVGRRTYEQYF. CDR3 nucleotides: TGTGCCAGTAGTATTGTTGGGCGCCGGACCTACGAGCAGTACTTC.